This T cell receptor (beta chain) appears in the sequencing data of a study of blood T cell repertoires in COVID-19. Original methodology: Using reference gene primer amplification, nucleated cell counts were estimated. Using immunoSEQ multiplex PCR, the repertoire was profiled, and TCRdb retains in-frame clones only, with some absent. V, J and clone size were drawn from that table, and D and trimming were deduced from the DNA. The table records over 95,000 clones, 85% of them present only once. The sequenced sample was peripheral blood. The source is a woman in her fifties or sixties with COVID-19, enrolled during active disease.

In DNA, the CDR3 is TGTGCCAGCAGCGTAGTCGGGGGATCGACTGAAGCTTTCTTT. This translates into CASSVVGGSTEAFF. The J gene is TRBJ1-1, the V gene TRBV9; D perhaps matches TRBD1 (5 bases). CDR3 length: 14 residues. V was clipped by 0 bases and J by 5 bases, with 11 bases between them. The germline gives CDR1 SGDLS, CDR2 YYNGEE.